This T cell receptor (beta chain) was recovered during a study of cytomegalovirus exposure and HLA in healthy donors. Whole-study context: In a previous analysis, 110 million or so unique TCR beta sequences were found from some 180 million T cells.

Researchers ran the PCR with 60 Vbeta and 13 Jbeta primers. TCRdb keeps only in-frame clones here, not all; method: immunoSEQ multiplex PCR. The sample comprises some 20,000 clones, 70% to 85% of which are singletons, and about a fifth rests with the top ten. For this clone: Its antigen is undetermined.

Study results and limitations: The authors later found HLA-associated TCR beta chains more clonally expanded than equally common others. Rates of TCR association differed by HLA locus in a later analysis, with DRB1 highest and HLA-C lowest.

The V end was cut by 6 bases, the J end by 0 bases, with 14 bases between. Per germline, CDR1 MNHEY and CDR2 SVGAGI. This CDR3 is 15 amino acids long. The sequenced sample was PBMCs. The chain joins TRBV6-5 to TRBJ1-2; D possibly corresponds to TRBD1 (6 bases). This TCR came from a human donor in good health. CDR3 bases: TGTGCCAGCAGACAGGGACCCATTGCTAACTATGGCTACACCTTC. This encodes CASRQGPIANYGYTF.